One and the same sample provided the 13 T cell receptor beta chains below, sequenced in a study of patients and donors after allogeneic stem cell transplantation. TCRdb itself ran the RT-PCR reads through MiXCR, one entry per CDR3 protein. The data contain 800,000 to 1,000,000 distinct CDR3 sequences, roughly 18% of them singletons. Material: blood, either unsorted or a sorted T cell fraction (not recorded which). The receptors were gathered from a human donor who was either an allogeneic HSCT recipient or a stem cell or donor lymphocyte infusion donor (not recorded which). It is not recorded whose cells these are; they may come from a transplant donor.

The genes are TRBV7-2 and TRBJ2-1; 7 nucleotides line up with TRBD1. Trimming took 1 base from V and 7 from J; bases not matched to a gene: 7. Germline V gene data show CDR1 as SGHTA and CDR2 as FQGNSA. This CDR3 is 15 amino acids long. DNA for the CDR3: TGTGCCAGCAGCTTAGAAGGGACAGCCAGTAATGAGCAGTTCTTC. Amino acids: CASSLEGTASNEQFF.

The chain joins TRBV21-1 to TRBJ2-7; the table assigns TRBD1, which was not confirmed against the DNA. TRBV21-1 is a recognized pseudogene. The CDR3 is made up of 14 amino acids. The CDR3 DNA sequence: TGTGCCAGCAACCCGGACAGTTCCTCCGACGAGCAGTACTTC. Its protein is CASNPDSSSDEQYF.

The chain joins TRBV2 to TRBJ1-5, with D perhaps matching TRBD1 (5 bases). The CDR3 sequence is 13 residues long. The V gene lost 7 bases and the J gene lost 2 bases, with 9 bases spanning the gap. The germline V gene encodes CDR1 SNHLY and CDR2 FYNNEI. CDR3 sequence: CASMGDGNQPQHF. The CDR3 region has the DNA TGTGCCAGCATGGGGGACGGCAATCAGCCCCAGCATTTT.

This clonotype was counted only a few times. The V gene is TRBV27, the J gene TRBJ1-1; no clear D. Germline lookup yields CDR1 MNHEY and CDR2 SMNVEV (reference sequence). The CDR3 has 12 amino acids. Trimming removed 6 bases at V and 0 bases at J, with 5 bases between. The CDR3 reads CASRTMNTEAFF. Written as DNA, the CDR3 is TGTGCCAGCAGGACCATGAACACTGAAGCTTTCTTT.

This clonotype occurred a few times. The chain recombines TRBV20-1 with TRBJ2-1; weak D call: TRBD2 (6 bases). The CDR3 covers 19 residues. CDR1 is DFQATT and CDR2 is SNEGSKA in the germline V gene (reference sequence). V lost 1 base and J lost 5, with 27 bases in between. The CDR3 here is CSARVASAFSALGHNEQFF. In DNA form, the CDR3 reads TGCAGTGCTAGAGTGGCTAGCGCATTCTCCGCACTTGGACACAATGAGCAGTTCTTC.

The table lists this clonotype with many counts. The chain uses TRBV29-1 and TRBJ2-2; D is uncertain. CDR3 length: 12 amino acids. V was trimmed by 6 bases and J by 8 bases, leaving 13 bases between them. Germline lookup yields CDR1 SQVTM and CDR2 ANQGSEA. CDR3 DNA sequence: TGCAGCGTCAGGCCCCGGTTTGGGGAGCTGTTTTTT. It encodes CSVRPRFGELFF.

This clonotype was observed a few times. The V gene is TRBV6-1, the J gene TRBJ2-1; no reliable D call. The CDR3 is 14 residues long. V was cut by 5 bases and J by 4 bases, with 12 bases left in between. Germline V CDR1 and CDR2: MNHNS, SASEGT. The CDR3, as DNA: TGTGCCAGCAGTCCGCCGACCGAATACAATGAGCAGTTCTTC. It codes for CASSPPTEYNEQFF.

The chain employs TRBV4-2 and TRBJ1-5, with D possibly TRBD1 on 5 matching bases. V gave up 3 bases and J gave up 0 bases, with 21 bases separating them. The CDR3 has 19 residues. CDR1 is LGHNA and CDR2 is YNFKEQ in the germline V gene. CDR3 DNA sequence: TGTGCCAGCAGCCACGGCGGAGGGGCAGCAAAATATAGCAATCAGCCCCAGCATTTT. Translated, it gives CASSHGGGAAKYSNQPQHF.

The rearrangement links TRBV10-3 to TRBJ1-2, with 9 bases identical to TRBD1. There are 15 residues in the CDR3. With V trimmed by 6 bases and J by 6 bases, 11 bases remained unmatched. Germline-derived CDR1 and CDR2 are ENHRY and SYGVKD. CDR3 sequence reads: CAIRMRTGEVNGYTF. CDR3 bases: TGTGCCATCAGAATGAGGACAGGGGAAGTAAATGGCTACACCTTC.

This clonotype occurred many times. The chain uses TRBV24-1 and TRBJ1-5; D gene unclear. CDR3 length: 13 residues. Germline loops: CDR1 KGHDR, CDR2 SFDVKD. The germline V and J ends were trimmed by 2 bases and 8 bases, with 9 bases remaining between them. The CDR3 coding sequence is TGTGCCACCAGTGATTCCTCCCTAGAGCCCCAGCATTTT. Residues: CATSDSSLEPQHF.

The chain recombines TRBV7-3 with TRBJ2-5, with 7 bases identical to TRBD2. The CDR3 is 15 residues long. V was clipped by 3 bases and J by 5 bases; unmatched bases: 9. Per germline, CDR1 SGHTA and CDR2 FQGTGA. This CDR3 reads CASSFMAGVLETQYF. Written as DNA, the CDR3 is TGTGCCAGCAGCTTTATGGCGGGGGTGTTGGAGACCCAGTACTTC.

The CDR3 loop reads CASSLDLGLAEYEQYF. The CDR3 coding sequence is TGTGCCAGCAGCTTAGATCTCGGACTAGCGGAATACGAGCAGTACTTC. The chain employs TRBV7-9 and TRBJ2-7, with TRBD2 identical over 10 bases. V dropped 1 base and J dropped 4; count of bases not matched to a gene: 7. CDR3 length: 16 amino acids. CDR1 is SEHNR, CDR2 FQNEAQ, per germline (reference sequence).

V is TRBV2 and J is TRBJ2-3, with TRBD2 matching over 9 bases. V gave up 4 bases and J gave up 2 bases; unmatched junction bases: 7. Germline V gives CDR1 SNHLY, CDR2 FYNNEI. The CDR3 has 16 residues. DNA for the CDR3: TGTGCCAGCAGTGTGGTAGCGGGGGTGAACACAGATACGCAGTATTTT. Amino acids: CASSVVAGVNTDTQYF.